These 18 T cell receptor beta chains were all obtained from the same sample, sequenced in a study of T cells after yellow fever vaccination. TCRdb reprocessed the 5' RACE reads with MiXCR, giving one entry per CDR3 protein. This sample yields about 130,000 distinct CDR3 sequences, of which approximately 8.4% are seen a single time; under 40% belongs to the top ten. Sequencing used CD8+ T cells sorted from PBMCs, obtained on the day of the yellow fever booster vaccination. The receptors come from a man younger than 35 who received the YFV17D yellow fever vaccine.

This clonotype has a count of ten or more. This rearrangement joins TRBV5-1 to TRBJ2-1; possibly TRBD2 for D (7 bases). Trimming took off 0 bases at V and 6 bases at J, with 10 bases between the two ends. Germline CDR1 SGHRS, CDR2 YFSETQ. This CDR3 contains 14 residues. The DNA for the CDR3 is TGCGCCAGCAGCTTGGAGGGGGGGCTCAATGAGCAGTTCTTC. This translates into CASSLEGGLNEQFF. The variable domain in full, with the rest retrieved from reference TRBV5-1 and TRBJ2-1, is KAGVTQTPRYLIKTRGQQVTLSCSPISGHRSVSWYQQTPGQGLQFLFEYFSETQRNKGNFPGRFSGRQFSNSRSEMNVSTLELGDSALYLCASSLEGGLNEQFFGPGTRLTVL.

This clonotype was seen a handful of times. This chain joins TRBV20-1 and TRBJ2-7, with 11 bases aligning to TRBD1. This CDR3 spans 14 amino acids. Losses at the gene ends were 6 bases for V and 4 bases for J; bases not matched to a gene: 8. Per the germline V gene, CDR1 is DFQATT and CDR2 is SNEGSKA (reference sequence). The CDR3 is CSARRDRGLYEQYF. The DNA for the CDR3 is TGCAGTGCGAGAAGGGACAGGGGGTTGTACGAGCAGTACTTC.

J is TRBJ2-2 and V is TRBV6-5, with no clear D. Germline values: CDR1 MNHEY, CDR2 SVGAGI. V lost 3 bases and J 1 base, leaving 6 bases between the germline ends. The CDR3 sequence is 14 residues long. The CDR3 DNA reads as TGTGCCAGCAGTTATGCGAAGAACACCGGGGAGCTGTTTTTT. Encoded protein: CASSYAKNTGELFF.

This chain joins TRBV4-1 and TRBJ2-1; D may be TRBD1 or TRBD2 (6 bases each). V was cut by 0 bases and J by 7 bases, with 16 bases left in between. This CDR3 spans 16 amino acids. Germline V lookup: CDR1 MGHRA, CDR2 YSYEKL. The CDR3 protein is CASSQDPRGAQNEQFF. The CDR3 DNA sequence: TGCGCCAGCAGCCAAGATCCGAGGGGGGCACAGAATGAGCAGTTCTTC.

This sequence joins TRBV7-8 and TRBJ2-5; D uncertain. Germline loops: CDR1 SGHVS, CDR2 FQNEAQ. The V end lost 5 bases, the J end lost 4 bases, and 14 bases lay between the germline ends. The CDR3 extends over 14 amino acids. CDR3 nucleotides: TGTGCCAGCAGCCCAACCTTGATCTTAGAGACCCAGTACTTC. Its translation is CASSPTLILETQYF.

The V gene is TRBV20-1, the J gene TRBJ1-1; 9 positions match TRBD1. With 6 bases clipped from V and 5 bases from J, the junction kept 1 base outside the gene matches. The CDR3 spans 11 residues. CDR1 and CDR2 from the germline V gene are DFQATT and SNEGSKA (reference sequence). CDR3 amino acids: CSADRGTEAFF. DNA for the CDR3: TGCAGTGCGGACAGGGGAACTGAAGCTTTCTTT.

The chain's CDR3 is CASSIPGATTGELFF. CDR3 sequence (DNA): TGTGCCAGTAGTATCCCAGGGGCCACTACCGGGGAGCTGTTTTTT. The chain joins TRBV19 to TRBJ2-2, with a weak D call TRBD1 (6 bases). The CDR3 extends over 15 amino acids. From germline, CDR1 is LNHDA and CDR2 SQIVND (reference sequence). V was pared by 3 bases and J by 5 bases, with 13 bases between.

This clonotype was found a few times. For the CDR3, the DNA is TGCGCCAGCAGCCAAGGGGTCGCGGGTTCCTACGAGCAGTACGTC. Translation gives CASSQGVAGSYEQYV. This chain links TRBV4-1 with TRBJ2-7, with D possibly TRBD2 on 5 matching bases. The germline V gene has CDR1 MGHRA and CDR2 YSYEKL. This CDR3 contains 15 residues. V lost 1 base, J lost 1 base, and 11 bases lay in between.

The DNA of the CDR3 is TGTGCCACCAGCAGGCTCCGTGGCAGCTCCTACAATGAGCAGTACTTC. Translated: CATSRLRGSSYNEQYF. The chain couples TRBV15 to TRBJ2-7; D remains ambiguous. This CDR3 is built from 16 residues. Germline CDR1 is LNHNV and CDR2 is YYDKDF (reference sequence). The V gene lost 3 bases and the J gene lost 7 bases, with 22 bases spanning the gap.

This chain's CDR3 is CASPNRGLADSYEQYV. CDR3 DNA: TGCGCCAGCCCGAACCGTGGACTAGCGGACTCCTACGAGCAGTACGTC. The chain joins TRBV5-1 to TRBJ2-7, with 10 nucleotides matching TRBD2. After removal of 7 bases from V and 0 bases from J, the junction contained 10 bases not matched to a gene. The germline V gene encodes CDR1 SGHRS and CDR2 YFSETQ. This CDR3 has 16 amino acids.

This clonotype was counted only a few times. This chain joins TRBV12-3 or TRBV12-4 and TRBJ2-1; 7 bases agree with TRBD2. CDR3 length: 15 amino acids. V lost 3 bases and J lost 0; bases outside the gene matches: 2. The CDR3 nucleotides are TGTGCCAGCAGTTTTACGGGGGGCTCCTACAATGAGCAGTTCTTC. As protein: CASSFTGGSYNEQFF.

This clonotype was detected only a few times. The chain carries TRBV5-1 and TRBJ2-1, with 11 bases lining up with TRBD2. Per the germline V gene, CDR1 is SGHRS and CDR2 is YFSETQ. The CDR3 runs 14 residues. V shed 6 bases, J shed 4 bases, and the junction held 3 bases outside the gene matches. CDR3 sequence (DNA): TGCGCCAGCAAAACTAGCGGGGGATACAATGAGCAGTTCTTC. Translating it yields CASKTSGGYNEQFF.

This clonotype was detected a few times. V is TRBV2 and J is TRBJ2-5, with D possibly being TRBD1 or TRBD2 (5 bases each). The CDR3 length is 15 residues. Trimming took 0 bases from V and 7 from J, leaving 15 bases between them. Germline V CDR1 and CDR2: SNHLY, FYNNEI. The DNA for the CDR3 is TGTGCCAGCAGTGAAGCGGGGGAACCTAACTGGACCCAGTACTTC. Translated, it gives CASSEAGEPNWTQYF.

This clonotype appeared a few times. This chain links TRBV20-1 with TRBJ2-3; 7 bases fit TRBD2. V shed 5 bases, J shed 2 bases, and the junction held 10 bases outside the gene matches. The CDR3 totals 15 residues. Germline loops: CDR1 DFQATT, CDR2 SNEGSKA (reference sequence). The CDR3 protein is CSAVRLGGNTDTQYF. The CDR3 nucleotides read TGCAGTGCTGTGCGTCTGGGGGGGAACACAGATACGCAGTATTTT.

This clonotype has ten or more counts. V gene TRBV19 combines with J gene TRBJ2-5, with unresolved D. The CDR3 has 12 amino acids. Germline CDR1 is LNHDA and CDR2 is SQIVND (reference sequence). The V end lost 1 base, the J end lost 2 bases, and 2 bases lay between the germline ends. In DNA, the CDR3 is TGTGCCAGTAGTATAGGTCAAGAGACCCAGTACTTC. Protein product: CASSIGQETQYF.

There are a few counts of this clonotype. This chain uses TRBV21-1 with TRBJ1-1; whether TRBD1, the table's D call, matches the DNA was not checked. TRBV21-1 is classified as a pseudogene. There are 19 residues in the CDR3. CDR3: CASSKGHPRPRIRESEAFF. The CDR3 nucleotides read TGTGCCAGCAGCAAAGGCCACCCGCGGCCCCGAATCCGTGAGAGTGAAGCTTTCTTT.

The V gene is TRBV7-9, the J gene TRBJ2-1; a possible D gene is TRBD2 (6 bases). V lost 1 base and J lost 3, with 10 bases in between. This CDR3 region has 15 residues. Germline V gives CDR1 SEHNR, CDR2 FQNEAQ (reference sequence). CDR3 residues: CASSLGLGIYNEQFF. The CDR3 DNA reads TGTGCCAGCAGCTTAGGACTAGGTATCTACAATGAGCAGTTCTTC.

The genes are TRBV24-1 and TRBJ2-2; 9 bases align to TRBD1. There are 16 residues in the CDR3. Germline V gene sequence: CDR1 KGHDR, CDR2 SFDVKD. The trim removed 4 bases at V and 6 bases at J, leaving 8 bases unmatched. The CDR3, as DNA: TGTGCCACCAGTGACCCCGGGACAGGGATCGCCGGGGAGCTGTTTTTT. This translates into CATSDPGTGIAGELFF.